Shown below are 31 T cell receptor beta chains from a single sample sequenced in a study of blood T cell repertoires in COVID-19. Libraries were prepared by immunoSEQ multiplex PCR; TCRdb keeps only in-frame clonotypes and omits some of them. Altogether 260,000 or so clones are present, 75% to 85% being singletons, with the ten largest covering around 7%. What was sequenced was peripheral blood. The source is a woman of 80 years or more with COVID-19, enrolled during active disease.

This clone has only a few counts. The V gene is TRBV19, the J gene TRBJ1-2; the D gene is possibly TRBD1 (6 bases). Per germline, CDR1 LNHDA and CDR2 SQIVND (reference sequence). CDR3 length: 11 residues. The germline V and J ends were trimmed by 10 bases and 7 bases, with 13 bases remaining between them. The CDR3 DNA follows: TGTGCCACCCGACAGGAGGCTGGCTACACCTTC. Translating gives CATRQEAGYTF.

The CDR3 region has the DNA TGTGCCAGCAGCTTGGACCCACAGGTCGGTGAAGCTTTCTTT. It yields the protein CASSLDPQVGEAFF. V and J are TRBV7-6 and TRBJ1-1, with D maybe TRBD1 (5 bases). V lost 3 bases and J lost 7, with 15 bases in between. Per the germline V gene, CDR1 is SGHVS and CDR2 is FNYEAQ. This CDR3 has 14 residues.

CDR3 sequence reads: CASRRPGQGHEKLFF. CDR3 in DNA: TGTGCCAGCAGACGTCCGGGACAGGGCCATGAAAAACTGTTTTTT. This chain links TRBV6-5 with TRBJ1-4, with 9 bases matching TRBD1. Germline lookup yields CDR1 MNHEY and CDR2 SVGAGI. This CDR3 has 15 amino acids. Trimming took 6 bases from V and 6 from J; bases not matched to a gene: 8.

The V gene is TRBV27, the J gene TRBJ1-5; 7 nucleotides agree with TRBD1. CDR1 MNHEY and CDR2 SMNVEV come from the germline V gene (reference sequence). J lost 5 bases, V lost 5 bases, and 6 bases had no gene match. This CDR3 region has 14 residues. The CDR3 nucleotides are TGTGCCAGCAGTCGCCAGGGGGGATATCAGCCCCAGCATTTT. This codes for CASSRQGGYQPQHF.

The chain is built from TRBV5-1 and TRBJ1-3, with a possible D match to TRBD1 (5 bases). In germline, CDR1 is SGHRS, CDR2 YFSETQ. This CDR3 has 15 residues. V lost 0 bases and J lost 7, with 14 bases in between. As DNA, the CDR3 is TGCGCCAGCAGCTTGGAGGCAGGGCCCATCAACACCATATATTTT. Translation: CASSLEAGPINTIYF. Complete variable domain (other parts from reference TRBV5-1 and TRBJ1-3): KAGVTQTPRYLIKTRGQQVTLSCSPISGHRSVSWYQQTPGQGLQFLFEYFSETQRNKGNFPGRFSGRQFSNSRSEMNVSTLELGDSALYLCASSLEAGPINTIYFGEGSWLTVV.

The sample holds a few counts of this clone. V gene TRBV7-9 combines with J gene TRBJ1-2; 7 positions agree with TRBD1. This CDR3 contains 14 residues. Germline CDR1 and CDR2: SEHNR and FQNEAQ (reference sequence). J lost 4 bases, V lost 4 bases, and 6 bases had no gene match. The CDR3 nucleotides are TGTGCCAGCAGCTCCGGACAGGCCTTCTATGGCTACACCTTC. It yields the protein CASSSGQAFYGYTF.

The V and J genes are TRBV2 and TRBJ2-5, with 8 bases identical to TRBD2. V lost 6 bases and J lost 1; bases outside the gene matches: 1. Looked up from germline, CDR1 is SNHLY and CDR2 is FYNNEI. This CDR3 contains 13 residues. In DNA, the CDR3 is TGTGCCAGCAGCACTAGCGGCCAAGAGACCCAGTACTTC. Amino acid sequence: CASSTSGQETQYF.

The chain recombines TRBV5-1 with TRBJ1-2, with D possibly being TRBD1 (6 bases). Trimming shortened V by 6 bases and J by 8 bases, and 20 bases separated the two germline ends. The CDR3 loop spans 14 amino acids. Germline loops: CDR1 SGHRS, CDR2 YFSETQ. The CDR3 region is CASIWDTIAPGYTF. The CDR3 bases are TGCGCCAGCATCTGGGACACCATTGCACCGGGCTACACCTTC.

Many counts were recorded for this clone. The V call is TRBV5-4, the J call TRBJ1-2; 12 positions match TRBD1. The CDR3 sequence is 17 residues long. Germline values: CDR1 SGHNT, CDR2 YYREEE (reference sequence). Germline trimming cut 4 bases from V and 0 bases from J; bases unmatched to any gene: 7. CDR3 residues: CASSPRDRGLANYGYTF. CDR3 coding DNA: TGTGCCAGCAGCCCCAGGGACAGGGGGCTGGCTAACTATGGCTACACCTTC.

The J gene is TRBJ2-2, the V gene TRBV24-1, with 7 bases fitting TRBD1. The CDR3 is made up of 14 amino acids. The junction had 8 bases not matched to a gene; V was cut back by 11 bases and J by 3 bases. Germline CDR1 is KGHDR and CDR2 is SFDVKD. CDR3 in DNA: TGTGCCAGCCGACAGGGCAAAGACACCGGGGAGCTGTTTTTT. Its translation is CASRQGKDTGELFF.

The chain joins TRBV19 to TRBJ1-1, with TRBD1 identical over 9 bases. Germline V gene data show CDR1 as LNHDA and CDR2 as SQIVND (reference sequence). Unmatched junction bases numbered 6, after V lost 4 bases and J lost 3 bases. The CDR3 covers 15 residues. The DNA for the CDR3 is TGTGCCAGTAGTAAAGGGACAGGGCAAGACACTGAAGCTTTCTTT. Amino acid sequence: CASSKGTGQDTEAFF.

This clone occurred once. The CDR3 coding sequence is TGTGCCAGCAGTTACTCGACTACCGATACGCAGTATTTT. It specifies CASSYSTTDTQYF. The chain combines TRBV6-5 with TRBJ2-3; perhaps TRBD2 as D (5 bases). Germline V gene sequence: CDR1 MNHEY, CDR2 SVGAGI. Trimming took 0 bases from V and 6 from J, leaving 7 bases between them. The CDR3 consists of 13 residues.

Only one count was recorded for this clone. The V gene is TRBV6-6, the J gene TRBJ1-3; 7 positions agree with TRBD1. With V trimmed by 5 bases and J by 0 bases, 7 bases remained unmatched. Germline V gene lookup returns CDR1 MNHNY and CDR2 SVGAGI (reference sequence). The CDR3 is 16 amino acids. The CDR3 DNA follows: TGTGCCAGCAGTACCGGGACAGATAGCTCTGGAAACACCATATATTTT. This encodes CASSTGTDSSGNTIYF.

The rearrangement joins TRBV5-1 to TRBJ1-2, with TRBD1 identical over 11 bases. J was trimmed by 5 bases and V by 1 base; bases with no gene match: 7. Germline values: CDR1 SGHRS, CDR2 YFSETQ. CDR3 size: 16 residues. CDR3 in amino acids: CASSLQPGQGAYGYTF. CDR3 DNA sequence: TGCGCCAGCAGCTTGCAACCTGGACAGGGGGCATATGGCTACACCTTC.

The chain joins TRBV7-9 to TRBJ2-2, with D tentatively TRBD2 (5 bases). The germline V gene has CDR1 SEHNR and CDR2 FQNEAQ (reference sequence). The CDR3 covers 15 residues. The germline V and J ends were trimmed by 7 bases and 3 bases, with 15 bases remaining between them. The CDR3 spells CASTMSGIHTGELFF. CDR3 coding DNA: TGTGCCAGCACCATGTCGGGAATCCACACCGGGGAGCTGTTTTTT.

The chain combines TRBV7-6 with TRBJ2-1, with TRBD2 matching 10 bases. Losses at the gene ends were 5 bases for V and 15 bases for J; bases not matched to a gene: 13. Germline V gene lookup returns CDR1 SGHVS and CDR2 FNYEAQ. The CDR3 loop spans 14 amino acids. The CDR3 DNA reads TGTGCCAGCAGCCCTCGCTCTAGCGGGAGTGTGTCGTTCTTC. This codes for CASSPRSSGSVSFF.

This clone was counted once. The J gene is TRBJ2-7, the V gene TRBV7-9; D may be TRBD2 (5 bases). CDR3 length: 15 residues. V gave up 4 bases and J gave up 7 bases, with 20 bases separating them. CDR1 SEHNR and CDR2 FQNEAQ come from the germline V gene (reference sequence). CDR3 bases: TGTGCCAGCAGCTCTTTCGGCGGGTCCCTGGGGGAGCAGTACTTC. Protein: CASSSFGGSLGEQYF.

This chain links TRBV4-3 with TRBJ1-4, with D perhaps matching TRBD1 (5 bases). The germline V gene has CDR1 LGHNA and CDR2 YSLEER. The CDR3 runs 14 residues. The ends were cut back, 4 bases at V and 6 bases at J, with 12 bases in the middle. The CDR3 DNA sequence: TGCGCCAGCAGCCTCCGAAAAGGGGATGAAAAACTGTTTTTT. It yields the protein CASSLRKGDEKLFF.

V is TRBV24-1 and J is TRBJ1-1; tentatively, D is TRBD1 (5 bases). Per germline, CDR1 KGHDR and CDR2 SFDVKD. The CDR3 consists of 12 residues. With 4 bases removed from V and 8 bases from J, the gap between germline ends came to 10 bases. For the CDR3, the DNA is TGTGCCACCAGTGACTCAGGGATCGAAGCTTTCTTT. As protein: CATSDSGIEAFF.

The rearrangement joins TRBV5-4 to TRBJ1-3; D possibly corresponds to TRBD1 (5 bases). The germline gives CDR1 SGHNT, CDR2 YYREEE (reference sequence). V was trimmed by 4 bases and J by 4 bases, leaving 15 bases between them. The CDR3 runs to 15 residues. CDR3 protein: CASSPGGAAGNTIYF. CDR3 nucleotide sequence: TGTGCCAGCAGCCCTGGTGGGGCGGCGGGAAACACCATATATTTT.

This chain uses TRBV19 with TRBJ2-5; 9 nucleotides line up with TRBD1. With 4 bases clipped from V and 1 base from J, the junction kept 7 bases outside the gene matches. The CDR3 is 16 amino acids. Per the germline V gene, CDR1 is LNHDA and CDR2 is SQIVND (reference sequence). The CDR3 is CASSTQGTGFQETQYF. In nucleotides, the CDR3 is TGTGCCAGTAGTACTCAGGGGACAGGGTTCCAAGAGACCCAGTACTTC.

This chain uses TRBV3-1 (or the pseudogene TRBV3-2) with TRBJ1-1; maybe TRBD1 (5 bases). From germline, CDR1 is LGHDT and CDR2 YNNKEL (reference sequence). The CDR3 loop spans 13 amino acids. Trimming took off 0 bases at V and 12 bases at J, with 14 bases between the two ends. CDR3 coding DNA: TGTGCCAGCAGCCAAGATTGGCAACAGGATACTTTCTTT. Its translation: CASSQDWQQDTFF.

The chain employs TRBV11-2 and TRBJ1-1; TRBD1 matches at 7 bases. This CDR3 is built from 15 residues. Germline V gene sequence: CDR1 SGHAT, CDR2 FQNNGV. V lost 5 bases, J lost 1 base, and 7 bases stayed unmatched. CDR3 coding DNA: TGTGCCAGCAGCCCCGAGACAGGGAGGAACACTGAAGCTTTCTTT. Its protein product is CASSPETGRNTEAFF.

This chain connects TRBV7-8 to TRBJ1-2; D not certain. Germline-derived CDR1 and CDR2 are SGHVS and FQNEAQ. Trimming took off 1 base at V and 8 bases at J, with 11 bases between the two ends. The CDR3 consists of 13 residues. CDR3 coding DNA: TGTGCCAGCAGCTTAGGCCATGCGGGGGGCTACACCTTC. Its protein product is CASSLGHAGGYTF.

The genes are TRBV18 and TRBJ1-4; D uncertain. Germline values: CDR1 KGHSH, CDR2 LQKENI. V was cut by 6 bases and J by 2 bases, with 10 bases left in between. The CDR3 is 14 amino acids. The DNA for the CDR3 is TGTGCCAGCTCTCTTGGGAGTACTAATGAAAAACTGTTTTTT. It yields the protein CASSLGSTNEKLFF.

The chain couples TRBV3-1 (or the pseudogene TRBV3-2) to TRBJ2-1; weak D call: TRBD1 (6 bases). The V gene's germline CDR1 is LGHDT and CDR2 YNNKEL (reference sequence). The CDR3 consists of 13 residues. The V end lost 3 bases, the J end lost 11 bases, and 14 bases lay between the germline ends. The CDR3 loop is CASSQQTGTKQFF. CDR3 bases: TGTGCCAGCAGCCAGCAAACAGGGACGAAGCAGTTCTTC.

The J gene is TRBJ2-7, the V gene TRBV10-1, with D tentatively TRBD2 (6 bases). The germline CDR1 and CDR2 sequences are WNHNN and SYGVQD (reference sequence). The CDR3 extends over 14 amino acids. V lost 7 bases, J lost 1 base, and 14 bases lay in between. The CDR3 spells CASITGVGSYEQYF. CDR3 in DNA: TGCGCCAGCATCACGGGGGTAGGATCCTACGAGCAGTACTTC.

V gene TRBV6-5 combines with J gene TRBJ2-7; 12 positions match TRBD2. The trim removed 5 bases at V and 4 bases at J, leaving 3 bases unmatched. Germline CDR1 is MNHEY and CDR2 is SVGAGI. This CDR3 contains 14 residues. For the CDR3, the DNA is TGTGCCAGCAGTCTAGCGGGAGGGGTGTACGAGCAGTACTTC. Its translation: CASSLAGGVYEQYF.

The chain is built from TRBV28 and TRBJ2-3; 7 bases map to TRBD2. Germline V lookup: CDR1 MDHEN, CDR2 SYDVKM. The V gene end was trimmed by 4 bases and the J gene end by 0 bases; junction bases not matched to a gene: 10. This CDR3 region has 17 residues. The CDR3 loop is CASSSLPAGMSTDTQYF. CDR3 DNA: TGTGCCAGCAGTTCCCTACCAGCGGGGATGAGCACAGATACGCAGTATTTT.

This chain links TRBV27 with TRBJ2-7, with 8 positions matching TRBD2. Germline loops: CDR1 MNHEY, CDR2 SMNVEV (reference sequence). CDR3 length equals 19 residues. With 2 bases clipped from V and 6 bases from J, the junction kept 21 bases outside the gene matches. CDR3 sequence (DNA): TGTGCCAGCAGTTTAAGGGCTAGCGGGCGGGGCGGGCTTTTTCGCGAGCAGTACTTC. This encodes CASSLRASGRGGLFREQYF.

This chain joins TRBV30 and TRBJ2-1; maybe TRBD1 (9 bases). There are 14 residues in the CDR3. Germline CDR1 is GTSNPN and CDR2 is SVGIG (reference sequence). V lost 7 bases to trimming and J lost 9 bases, with 22 bases between them. CDR3 nucleotides: TGTGCCTTATCGGGAGGGACAGGGAGACGTGAGCAGTTCTTC. It encodes CALSGGTGRREQFF.